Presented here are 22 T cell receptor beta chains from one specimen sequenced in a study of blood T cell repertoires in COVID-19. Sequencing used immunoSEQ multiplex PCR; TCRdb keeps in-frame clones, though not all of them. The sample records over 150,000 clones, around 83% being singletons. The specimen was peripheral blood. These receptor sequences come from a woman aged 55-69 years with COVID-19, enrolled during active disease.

The CDR3 loop is CASSLRLANTGELFF. CDR3 in DNA: TGTGCCAGCAGCTTGAGGCTAGCGAACACCGGGGAGCTGTTTTTT. V usage is TRBV11-1 and J usage is TRBJ2-2; D is ambiguous. Germline V gene data show CDR1 as SGHAT and CDR2 as FQDESV (reference sequence). V was trimmed by 3 bases and J by 0 bases, leaving 8 bases between them. This CDR3 has 15 residues.

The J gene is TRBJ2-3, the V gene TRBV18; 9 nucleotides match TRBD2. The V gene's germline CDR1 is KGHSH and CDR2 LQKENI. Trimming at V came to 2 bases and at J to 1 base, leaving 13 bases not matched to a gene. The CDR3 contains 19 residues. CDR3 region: CASSPGLIAGGPGTDTQYF. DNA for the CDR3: TGTGCCAGCTCACCAGGCCTCATTGCGGGGGGGCCTGGCACAGATACGCAGTATTTT.

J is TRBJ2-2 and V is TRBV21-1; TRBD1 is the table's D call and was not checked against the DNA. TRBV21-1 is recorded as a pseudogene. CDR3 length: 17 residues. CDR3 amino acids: CASSKVWDREPRGELFF. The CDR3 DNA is TGTGCCAGCAGCAAAGTTTGGGACAGGGAGCCCCGCGGGGAGCTGTTTTTT.

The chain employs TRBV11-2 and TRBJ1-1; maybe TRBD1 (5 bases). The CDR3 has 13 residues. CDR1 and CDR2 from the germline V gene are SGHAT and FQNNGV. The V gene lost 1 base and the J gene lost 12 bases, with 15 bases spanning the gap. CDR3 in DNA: TGTGCCAGCAGCTTAGGGGGCGGACTAATCACTTTCTTT. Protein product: CASSLGGGLITFF.

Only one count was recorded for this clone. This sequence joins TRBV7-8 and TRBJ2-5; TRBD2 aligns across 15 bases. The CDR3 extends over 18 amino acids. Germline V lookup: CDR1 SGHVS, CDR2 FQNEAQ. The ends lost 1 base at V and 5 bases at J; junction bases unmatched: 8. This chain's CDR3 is CASSLGGLAGGPKETQYF. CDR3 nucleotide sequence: TGTGCCAGCAGCTTAGGAGGACTAGCGGGGGGGCCTAAGGAGACCCAGTACTTC.

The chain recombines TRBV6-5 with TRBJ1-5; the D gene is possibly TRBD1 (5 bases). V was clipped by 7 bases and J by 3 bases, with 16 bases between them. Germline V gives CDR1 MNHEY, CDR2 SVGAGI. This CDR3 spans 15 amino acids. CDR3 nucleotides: TGTGCCAGCATGAAGCAGGGAACCTCCAATCAGCCCCAGCATTTT. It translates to CASMKQGTSNQPQHF.

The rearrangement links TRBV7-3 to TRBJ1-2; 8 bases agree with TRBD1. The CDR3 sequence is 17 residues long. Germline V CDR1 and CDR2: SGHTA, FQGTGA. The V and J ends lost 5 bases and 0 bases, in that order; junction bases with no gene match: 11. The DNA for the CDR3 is TGTGCCAGCAGCCCTCTCCCTAGGACAGGGTCTAACTATGGCTACACCTTC. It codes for CASSPLPRTGSNYGYTF.

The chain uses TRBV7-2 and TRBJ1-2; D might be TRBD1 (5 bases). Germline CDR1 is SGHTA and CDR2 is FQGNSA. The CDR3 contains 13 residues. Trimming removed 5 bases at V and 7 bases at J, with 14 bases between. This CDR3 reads CASSRDSGIGYTF. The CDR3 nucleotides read TGTGCCAGCAGCCGAGACAGCGGGATTGGCTACACCTTC.

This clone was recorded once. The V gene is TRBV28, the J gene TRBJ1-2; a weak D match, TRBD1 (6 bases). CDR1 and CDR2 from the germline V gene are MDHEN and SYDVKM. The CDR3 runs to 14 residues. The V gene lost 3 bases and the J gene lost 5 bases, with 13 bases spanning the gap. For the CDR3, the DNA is TGTGCCAGCAGTTTGACAGGACCTCCTTATGGCTACACCTTC. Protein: CASSLTGPPYGYTF.

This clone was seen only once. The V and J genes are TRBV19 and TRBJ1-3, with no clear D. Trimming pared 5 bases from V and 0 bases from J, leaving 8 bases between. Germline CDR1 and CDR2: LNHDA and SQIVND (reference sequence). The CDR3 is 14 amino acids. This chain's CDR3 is CASSLRFSGNTIYF. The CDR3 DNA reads TGTGCCAGTAGTCTCCGGTTCTCTGGAAACACCATATATTTT.

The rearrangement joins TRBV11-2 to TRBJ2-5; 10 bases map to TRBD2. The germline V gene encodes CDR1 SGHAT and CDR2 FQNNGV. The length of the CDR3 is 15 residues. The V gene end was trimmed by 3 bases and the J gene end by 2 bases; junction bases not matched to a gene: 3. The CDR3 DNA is TGTGCCAGCAGCTTCGGACTAGCGGTACAAGAGACCCAGTACTTC. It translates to CASSFGLAVQETQYF.

This chain's CDR3 is CATARDRVDTNYGYTF. CDR3 nucleotides: TGTGCCACCGCTAGGGACAGGGTCGATACTAACTATGGCTACACCTTC. This chain links TRBV27 with TRBJ1-2; 9 bases line up with TRBD1. This CDR3 is 16 amino acids long. Germline V CDR1 and CDR2: MNHEY, SMNVEV (reference sequence). The trim removed 10 bases at V and 0 bases at J, leaving 12 bases unmatched.

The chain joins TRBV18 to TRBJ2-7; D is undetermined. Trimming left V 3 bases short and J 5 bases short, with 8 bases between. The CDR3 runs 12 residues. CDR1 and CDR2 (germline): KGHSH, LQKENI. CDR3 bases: TGTGCCAGCTCACCCATAAGAGACGAGCAGTACTTC. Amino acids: CASSPIRDEQYF.

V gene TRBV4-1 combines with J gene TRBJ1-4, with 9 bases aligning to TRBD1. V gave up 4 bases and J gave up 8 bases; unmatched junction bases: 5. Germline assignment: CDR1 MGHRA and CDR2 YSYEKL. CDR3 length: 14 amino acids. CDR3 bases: TGCGCCAGCAGCCGGGGACAGGGTTGGGAAAAACTGTTTTTT. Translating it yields CASSRGQGWEKLFF.

For the CDR3, the DNA is TGCAGCGTCCCCCCGGAAGGGAGGAGGAACACTGAAGCTTTCTTT. Protein: CSVPPEGRRNTEAFF. The chain couples TRBV29-1 to TRBJ1-1; D is unclear. Per germline, CDR1 SQVTM and CDR2 ANQGSEA. Trimming cost V 6 bases and J 1 base, with 18 bases left between them. The CDR3 extends over 15 amino acids.

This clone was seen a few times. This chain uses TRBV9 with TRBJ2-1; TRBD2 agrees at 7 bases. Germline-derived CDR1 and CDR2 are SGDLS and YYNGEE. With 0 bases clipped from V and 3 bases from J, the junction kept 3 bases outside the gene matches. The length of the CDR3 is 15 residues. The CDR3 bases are TGTGCCAGCAGCGTAGGCGGGAGATTCTACAATGAGCAGTTCTTC. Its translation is CASSVGGRFYNEQFF. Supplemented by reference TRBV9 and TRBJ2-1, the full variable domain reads DSGVTQTPKHLITATGQRVTLRCSPRSGDLSVYWYQQSLDQGLQFLIQYYNGEERAKGNILERFSAQQFPDLHSELNLSSLELGDSALYFCASSVGGRFYNEQFFGPGTRLTVL.

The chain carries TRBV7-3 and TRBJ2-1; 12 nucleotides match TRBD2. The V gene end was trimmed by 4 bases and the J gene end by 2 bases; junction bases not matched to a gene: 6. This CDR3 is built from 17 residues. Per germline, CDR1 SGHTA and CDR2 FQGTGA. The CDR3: CASSSSGLAGTYNEQFF. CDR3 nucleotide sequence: TGTGCCAGCAGCTCCTCAGGACTAGCGGGGACCTACAATGAGCAGTTCTTC.

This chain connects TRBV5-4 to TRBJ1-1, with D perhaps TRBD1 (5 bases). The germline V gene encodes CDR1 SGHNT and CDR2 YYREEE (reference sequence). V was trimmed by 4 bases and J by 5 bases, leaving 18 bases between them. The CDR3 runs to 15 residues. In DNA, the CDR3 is TGTGCCAGCAGCCCTGGGGCCAGAGTTAGGACTGAAGCTTTCTTT. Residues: CASSPGARVRTEAFF.

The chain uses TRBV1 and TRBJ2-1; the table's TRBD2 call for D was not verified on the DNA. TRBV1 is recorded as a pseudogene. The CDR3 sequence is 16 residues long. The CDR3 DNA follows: TGCACCAGCAGCCAACCCCTTAGGGGGGGGGTAAATGAGCAGTTCTTC. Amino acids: CTSSQPLRGGVNEQFF.

Written as DNA, the CDR3 is TGTGCCAGCAGTTTAGAAGCCGATTCACCCCTCCACTTT. Translated: CASSLEADSPLHF. The chain has TRBV12-3 or TRBV12-4 and TRBJ1-6; D is ambiguous. The CDR3 spans 13 residues. Trimming stripped 1 base from V and 8 bases from J, with 6 bases between.

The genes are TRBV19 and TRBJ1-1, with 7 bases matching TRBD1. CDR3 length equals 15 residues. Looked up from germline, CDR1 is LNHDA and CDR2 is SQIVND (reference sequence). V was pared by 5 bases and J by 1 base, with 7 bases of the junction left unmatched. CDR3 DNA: TGTGCCAGTAGTTTGGACAGGCGATCGAACACTGAAGCTTTCTTT. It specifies CASSLDRRSNTEAFF. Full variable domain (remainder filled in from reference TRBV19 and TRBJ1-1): DGGITQSPKYLFRKEGQNVTLSCEQNLNHDAMYWYRQDPGQGLRLIYYSQIVNDFQKGDIAEGYSVSREKKESFPLTVTSAQKNPTAFYLCASSLDRRSNTEAFFGQGTRLTVV.

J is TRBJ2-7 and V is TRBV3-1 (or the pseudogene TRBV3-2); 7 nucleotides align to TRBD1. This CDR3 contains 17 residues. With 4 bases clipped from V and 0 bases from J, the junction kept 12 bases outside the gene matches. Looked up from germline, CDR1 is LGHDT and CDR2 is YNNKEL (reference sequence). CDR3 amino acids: CASSRRWGQRFSYEQYF. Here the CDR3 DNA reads TGTGCCAGCAGCCGGAGGTGGGGACAGCGATTCTCCTACGAGCAGTACTTC.